Included here is one T cell receptor beta chain sequence, with context. Its target is not known. The entirety of the isolated RNA underwent reverse transcription, so expressed TCRB transcripts were sequenced. The assay was immunoSEQ multiplex PCR, and TCRdb's table has in-frame clones only and misses some. The top ten hold about 0.026% of the sample, which has about 250,000 clones, around an eighth seen once. This sample is drawn from a study of beta chain features in type 1 diabetes. Study-wide results and caveats: Within patients, naive, central memory and Treg TCRB repertoires seemed more similar than within healthy donors. PCR might preferentially amplify shorter templates, equally in patients and controls.

The origin of this receptor is a woman aged 40 to 55 in good health. The sample taken for sequencing was naive CD4+ T cells from blood.

CDR3 in amino acids: CASSRGVGGAAETQYF. The CDR3 coding sequence is TGCGCCAGCAGCCGCGGAGTGGGGGGGGCCGCAGAGACCCAGTACTTC. The chain is built from TRBV5-1 and TRBJ2-5; tentative D call: TRBD2 (7 bases). V lost 4 bases to trimming and J lost 4 bases, with 20 bases between them. The CDR3 totals 16 residues. The germline V gene encodes CDR1 SGHRS and CDR2 YFSETQ.